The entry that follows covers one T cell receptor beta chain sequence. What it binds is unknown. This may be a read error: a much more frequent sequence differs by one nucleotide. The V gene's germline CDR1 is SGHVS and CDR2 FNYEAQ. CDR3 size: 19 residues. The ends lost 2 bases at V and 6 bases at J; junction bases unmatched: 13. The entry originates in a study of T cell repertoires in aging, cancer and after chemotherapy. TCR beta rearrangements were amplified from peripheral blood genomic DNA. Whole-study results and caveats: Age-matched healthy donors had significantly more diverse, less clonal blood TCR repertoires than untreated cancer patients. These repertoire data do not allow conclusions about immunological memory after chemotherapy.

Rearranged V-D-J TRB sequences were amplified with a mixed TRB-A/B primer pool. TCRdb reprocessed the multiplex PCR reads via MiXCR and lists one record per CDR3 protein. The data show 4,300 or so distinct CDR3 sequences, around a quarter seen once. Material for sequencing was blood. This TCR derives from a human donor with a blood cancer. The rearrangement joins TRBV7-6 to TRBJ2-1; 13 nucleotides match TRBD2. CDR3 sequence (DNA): TGTGCCAGCAGCTTAACGTCAGGACTAGCGGGAGTCTGGAGCAATGAGCAGTTCTTC. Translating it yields CASSLTSGLAGVWSNEQFF.